This entry features one T cell receptor beta chain sequence. Its target is unknown. The data derive from a study of response to subunit inactivated influenza vaccine. Study-wide results and caveats: A suggestion made by the authors is that each seasonal influenza vaccination recruits few new T cells.

One entry per CDR3 protein, called by TCRdb with MiXCR from the RT-PCR reads. The sample has fewer than 250,000 distinct CDR3 sequences, approximately 15% seen once. This CDR3 has 13 amino acids. The germline CDR1 and CDR2 sequences are SQVTM and ANQGSEA. V lost 3 bases to trimming and J lost 3 bases, with 12 bases between them. The chain recombines TRBV29-1 with TRBJ2-7; D not certain. The starting material was CD8+ T cells sorted from PBMCs, obtained 5 days after vaccination. The source of this sequence is a man aged 45-65 years who received an inactivated influenza vaccine. CDR3 nucleotides: TGCAGCGTTGAGATGCCCTCGCACTACGAGCAGTACTTC. This gives the protein CSVEMPSHYEQYF.